This T cell receptor beta chain appears in the sequencing data of a study of OX40 agonist ivuxolimab in advanced cancers. Study-wide results and limits: Among T cells, CD8+ cells averaged more expanded clones than CD4+ cells.

In the case of this clone: Its cognate antigen is unknown.

This CDR3 region has 16 residues. Germline V gene sequence: CDR1 SGHNT, CDR2 YYREEE (reference sequence). V trimming: 4 bases; J trimming: 0 bases; junction bases outside the gene matches: 5. The table came from immunoSEQ multiplex PCR; TCRdb's copy has only in-frame clones and leaves some out. This sample has tens of thousands of clones; around 85% occur once, and the top ten carry about 4.6%. The chain has TRBV5-4 and TRBJ2-3, with 10 positions matching TRBD2. This specimen consisted of CD4+ or CD8+ T cells sorted from blood, obtained in a trial of the OX40 agonist ivuxolimab. The source is an adult with an advanced solid tumor such as melanoma, head and neck, liver or kidney cancer. This chain's CDR3 is CASSLPTSGSTDTQYF. CDR3 DNA: TGTGCCAGCAGCCTACCGACTAGCGGGAGCACAGATACGCAGTATTTT.